A selection of T cell receptor beta chains follows, all from one sample in a study of T-cell reconstitution after alpha-beta-depleted transplantation in children. TCRdb processed the PCR reads anew with MiXCR; each CDR3 protein has one entry. Of almost 250,000 distinct CDR3 sequences listed, more than 20% are singletons. The sequencing used PBMCs, collected before TCRalphabeta/CD19-depleted stem cell transplant. The receptors originated from a girl aged 2-9 years with Fanconi anemia, due to receive a stem cell transplant. The conserved cysteine and the conserved F or W are not part of the CDR3 here.

V	J	CDR3
TRBV10-3	TRBJ2-1	AIRTSGGHEQF
TRBV29-1	TRBJ2-2	SVGTGVHTGELF
TRBV29-1	TRBJ1-1	SVTGVLNTEAF
TRBV5-1	TRBJ2-1	ASSLDPGSYNEQF
TRBV27	TRBJ2-4	TSSLCCRLAKNIQY
TRBV7-2	TRBJ2-2	ASSLARAGTTFNTGELF
TRBV7-6	TRBJ2-3	ASSSGEKATDTQY
TRBV29-1	TRBJ2-5	SVAGTGRMETQY
TRBV7-6	TRBJ2-5	ASSQNWDLQETQY
TRBV25-1	TRBJ2-1	ASTSLGRSSYNEQF
TRBV29-1	TRBJ1-2	SVETYQGIGYT
TRBV28	TRBJ2-5	ASRQGGLAETQY
TRBV15	TRBJ1-5	ATSRDGPRSYSNQPQH
TRBV7-2	TRBJ2-7	ASSLEAGTYEQY
TRBV5-1	TRBJ2-3	ASSLGASTDTQY
TRBV7-9	TRBJ2-1	ASSPTGWGYNEQF
TRBV20-1	TRBJ1-1	SASDREREAF
TRBV29-1	TRBJ2-7	SVAQTYEQY
TRBV12-3/TRBV12-4	TRBJ2-5	ASSLLLGPQETQY
TRBV7-8	TRBJ1-2	ASSSTGPNYGYT
TRBV20-1	TRBJ2-7	SARVPHLPQQYEQY
TRBV29-1	TRBJ2-3	SASTGRADTQY
TRBV7-2	TRBJ2-1	ASSQGTAGEQF
TRBV20-1	TRBJ2-3	SARVGGVDDTQY
TRBV6-5	TRBJ1-1	ASSYWGNTEAF
TRBV20-1	TRBJ2-3	SAEDASRTDTQY
TRBV20-1	TRBJ2-1	SARGNTGLKNINEQF